This T cell receptor (beta chain) was profiled in a study of graft-versus-host responses after intestinal transplantation. Intraepithelial and lamina propria lymphocytes were released after the graft tissue was processed. Trimming cost V 5 bases and J 2 bases; bases outside gene matches: 3. This CDR3 contains 14 residues. Germline V CDR1 and CDR2: SNHLY, FYNNEI. Generated by immunoSEQ multiplex PCR, the TCRdb table keeps only in-frame clones and is missing some. The data hold 4,000 to 5,000 clones, with around four fifths observed a single time. Notes on this clone: Other DNA sequences in the sample encode the same CDR3.

The sample was ileum tissue, taken around four months after intestinal transplantation. The chain carries TRBV2 and TRBJ2-3; 8 bases line up with TRBD2. The TCR originated in a human patient who received an intestinal transplant, so some T cells may come from the graft donor. The CDR3 bases are TGTGCCAGCAGTAGTAGCGGGAACACAGATACGCAGTATTTT. Translation: CASSSSGNTDTQYF.